The T cell receptor beta chain described here comes from a study of T cell responses to AZD1222 COVID-19 vaccine. Study-wide findings and caveats: Most donors were white British and more were female, and clonal diversity was possibly underestimated. Only a handful of AZD1222 recipients tested seropositive at baseline. It was only after the peak T cell response that any repertoires were sampled.

Points on this clone: Its specificity is unknown.

V was shortened by 6 bases and J by 8 bases, with 17 bases between the two germline ends. The germline V gene has CDR1 MDHEN and CDR2 SYDVKM. This CDR3 has 14 residues. The repertoire was sequenced with immunoSEQ multiplex PCR; TCRdb's copy has only in-frame clones and lacks some. In the table there are 120,000 to 150,000 clones, 88% of which are singletons. This TCR derives from an adult in good health. This material consisted of peripheral blood, taken on day 0 of MenACWY control vaccination. The chain uses TRBV28 and TRBJ2-1; D possibly uses TRBD1 or TRBD2 (6 bases each). The CDR3 nucleotides read TGTGCCAGCAGCCCCAATAGGAGGGGGGATGAGCAGTTCTTC. It specifies CASSPNRRGDEQFF.